This TCR beta chain was sequenced during a study of shared clonotypes between healthy human individuals. Sequencing was performed with immunoSEQ multiplex PCR; in TCRdb, only in-frame clones are kept and a portion is missing. This table has over 750,000 clones, about 96% appearing once. Trimming shortened V by 5 bases and J by 1 base, and 7 bases separated the two germline ends. Germline CDR1 reads MDHEN; CDR2 reads SYDVKM. There are 13 residues in the CDR3. Terminally differentiated effector memory CD45RA+ cells were excluded from the naive CD8 cells, which were CD45RO-negative and positively selected for CCR7.

The rearrangement uses TRBV28 and TRBJ2-3; D tentatively fits TRBD1 or TRBD2 (5 bases each). Sequencing was carried out using naive CD8+ T cells sorted from blood. The TCR sequence derives from a man under 40 in good health. The chain's CDR3 is CASSRDGTDTQYF. Here the CDR3 DNA reads TGTGCCAGCAGTCGGGACGGCACAGATACGCAGTATTTT. Using reference TRBV28 and TRBJ2-3 for the parts outside the CDR3, the full variable domain is DVKVTQSSRYLVKRTGEKVFLECVQDMDHENMFWYRQDPGLGLRLIYFSYDVKMKEKGDIPEGYSVSREKKERFSLILESASTNQTSMYLCASSRDGTDTQYFGPGTRLTVL.